The next 15 T cell receptor beta chains were all read from a single sample in a study of blood T cells in healthy people across ages (dated by TCRdb to between 2015 and 2017). Receptor amplification or capture employed 5' RACE. The sequencer listed for this sample is Illumina HiSeq 2500. A second PCR of about 7 to 12 cycles was performed with a sample-barcoded 5' primer and a J-beta primer mix. TCRdb trimmed public reads at Q25 via fastp, called clones via MiXCR and kept in-frame beta chains. Each record represents a unique CDR3 protein, reported with the most common genes and DNA among its rows. The sample table shows roughly 900,000 distinct CDR3 sequences, and around 49% are seen once. The ten top clones hold 13% of the sample. Sequencing used blood. These receptors were collected from a man aged 25 to 40 in good health.

The chain combines TRBV9 with TRBJ2-7; D is unresolved. The CDR3 runs to 14 residues. Trimming left V 0 bases short and J 2 bases short, with 9 bases between. Germline CDR1 and CDR2: SGDLS and YYNGEE. The CDR3 DNA follows: TGTGCCAGCAGCGTAGAGGCAGGAACCTACGAGCAGTACTTC. It is translated as CASSVEAGTYEQYF.

This clonotype has only a few counts. The chain employs TRBV9 and TRBJ2-7; D is perhaps TRBD1 or TRBD2 (5 bases each). The CDR3 runs to 15 residues. Trimming left V 2 bases short and J 2 bases short, with 14 bases between. Per the germline V gene, CDR1 is SGDLS and CDR2 is YYNGEE. CDR3 nucleotides: TGTGCCAGCAGCGTCGGGACCGAACCCGCCTACGAGCAGTACTTC. It translates to CASSVGTEPAYEQYF. The entire variable domain, with the rest obtained from reference TRBV9 and TRBJ2-7, is as follows: DSGVTQTPKHLITATGQRVTLRCSPRSGDLSVYWYQQSLDQGLQFLIQYYNGEERAKGNILERFSAQQFPDLHSELNLSSLELGDSALYFCASSVGTEPAYEQYFGPGTRLTVT.

This chain joins TRBV7-2 and TRBJ2-3; 13 bases match TRBD2. CDR1 and CDR2 (germline): SGHTA, FQGNSA. This CDR3 is 15 amino acids long. The trim removed 6 bases at V and 5 bases at J, leaving 5 bases unmatched. The DNA of the CDR3 is TGTGCCAGCAGTCCAACTAGCGGGAGGGGAGATACGCAGTATTTT. As protein: CASSPTSGRGDTQYF. Filled out from reference TRBV7-2 and TRBJ2-3, the complete variable domain reads GAGVSQSPSNKVTEKGKDVELRCDPISGHTALYWYRQSLGQGLEFLIYFQGNSAPDKSGLPSDRFSAERTGGSVSTLTIQRTQQEDSAVYLCASSPTSGRGDTQYFGPGTRLTVL.

DNA of the CDR3: TGTGCCAGCAGCTTATCACAGGGATCCAACTATGGCTACACCTTC. Amino acid sequence: CASSLSQGSNYGYTF. V and J are TRBV7-2 and TRBJ1-2, with D perhaps matching TRBD1 (6 bases). V gave up 2 bases and J gave up 2 bases, with 12 bases separating them. This CDR3 spans 15 amino acids. The germline CDR1 and CDR2 sequences are SGHTA and FQGNSA.

This chain uses TRBV30 with TRBJ2-7; 8 positions agree with TRBD1. The V gene end was trimmed by 6 bases and the J gene end by 3 bases; junction bases not matched to a gene: 7. CDR3 size: 13 residues. Germline lookup yields CDR1 GTSNPN and CDR2 SVGIG (reference sequence). CDR3 residues: CACNTGGYYEQYF. The CDR3 DNA is TGTGCCTGCAATACAGGGGGATACTACGAGCAGTACTTC.

Many counts were recorded for this clonotype. This chain links TRBV7-9 with TRBJ2-5; D possibly corresponds to TRBD2 (5 bases). In germline, CDR1 is SEHNR, CDR2 FQNEAQ (reference sequence). The CDR3 has 14 residues. Deletions cut 5 bases from V and 2 bases from J, with 12 bases between. DNA for the CDR3: TGTGCCAGCAGCCTTCGGACTGATCAAGAGACCCAGTACTTC. This sequence encodes CASSLRTDQETQYF.

Comments on this clonotype: One base away lies a much larger clone, so this may be a sequencing read error. The rearrangement joins TRBV6-2 or TRBV6-3 to TRBJ2-1; 16 nucleotides match TRBD2. Germline V gives CDR1 MNHEY, CDR2 SVGEGT. There are 17 residues in the CDR3. The V gene end was trimmed by 4 bases and the J gene end by 7 bases; junction bases not matched to a gene: 7. The DNA for the CDR3 is TGTGCCAGCAGTTTGGGACTAGCGGGGGGGCCCATGAATGAGCAGTTCTTC. Translating it yields CASSLGLAGGPMNEQFF.

This clonotype has only a few counts. J is TRBJ1-4 and V is TRBV20-1; perhaps TRBD1 as D (5 bases). This CDR3 has 15 residues. Trimming left V 0 bases short and J 1 base short, with 9 bases between. In germline, CDR1 is DFQATT, CDR2 SNEGSKA (reference sequence). CDR3 DNA sequence: TGCAGTGCTAGAGATCTCCAGGGAACTAATGAAAAACTGTTTTTT. Amino acid sequence: CSARDLQGTNEKLFF.

V gene TRBV28 combines with J gene TRBJ2-1; TRBD1 might be the D (5 bases). The J call may be incorrect, as the DNA end agrees better with TRBJ2-7. The CDR3 covers 18 residues. CDR1 and CDR2 (germline): MDHEN, SYDVKM. The CDR3: CASSLATPSRQFSYEQYF. The DNA for the CDR3 is TGTGCCAGCAGTTTAGCGACCCCCTCAAGACAGTTTTCCTACGAGCAGTACTTC.

This rearrangement joins TRBV7-9 to TRBJ2-3; tentative D call: TRBD2 (5 bases). This CDR3 is built from 17 residues. CDR1 is SEHNR, CDR2 FQNEAQ, per germline (reference sequence). V dropped 1 base and J dropped 6 bases, with 20 bases sitting between them. The CDR3 is CASSLVGSYSGGDTQYF. The CDR3 nucleotides are TGTGCCAGCAGCTTAGTGGGAAGCTATTCGGGCGGGGATACGCAGTATTTT.

The rearrangement joins TRBV27 to TRBJ1-2; the D is unclear. This CDR3 is built from 14 residues. Germline V CDR1 and CDR2: MNHEY, SMNVEV (reference sequence). V was pared by 10 bases and J by 0 bases, with 15 bases between. CDR3 nucleotides: TGTGCCACGGGTCGGGATACCTCTAACTATGGCTACACCTTC. This encodes CATGRDTSNYGYTF.

This sequence joins TRBV20-1 and TRBJ1-1; the D gene is possibly TRBD1 (5 bases). The CDR3 covers 14 residues. Trimming took off 5 bases at V and 4 bases at J, with 17 bases between the two ends. Germline CDR1 is DFQATT and CDR2 is SNEGSKA (reference sequence). The CDR3 DNA is TGCAGTGCTGCCCTGGGGAACGGGGGCACTGAAGCTTTCTTT. Translated: CSAALGNGGTEAFF.

The rearrangement joins TRBV27 to TRBJ1-5, with 7 positions matching TRBD1. The CDR3 runs 14 residues. J gave up 4 bases and V 6 bases, and 6 bases lay outside the gene matches. Germline-derived CDR1 and CDR2 are MNHEY and SMNVEV (reference sequence). The CDR3 bases are TGTGCCAGCAGATTGACAGGGCGGAATCAGCCCCAGCATTTT. This sequence encodes CASRLTGRNQPQHF.

This clonotype came up many times. The CDR3 here is CASSLVAGASSYEQYF. The CDR3 DNA sequence: TGTGCCAGCAGCTTAGTAGCGGGGGCCAGCTCCTACGAGCAGTACTTC. This rearrangement joins TRBV7-2 to TRBJ2-7, with 9 positions matching TRBD2. The junction had 4 bases not matched to a gene; V was cut back by 1 base and J by 0 bases. The V gene's germline CDR1 is SGHTA and CDR2 FQGNSA. The CDR3 is made up of 16 amino acids. The full variable domain, in which reference TRBV7-2 and TRBJ2-7 provide the parts outside the CDR3, is GAGVSQSPSNKVTEKGKDVELRCDPISGHTALYWYRQSLGQGLEFLIYFQGNSAPDKSGLPSDRFSAERTGGSVSTLTIQRTQQEDSAVYLCASSLVAGASSYEQYFGPGTRLTVT.

The genes are TRBV4-2 and TRBJ2-6; D possibly corresponds to TRBD1 (6 bases). Between the trimmed V and J ends, which lost 3 bases and 4 bases, there was a span of 22 bases. Looked up from germline, CDR1 is LGHNA and CDR2 is YNFKEQ. CDR3 size: 19 residues. CDR3 region: CASSQELQGTGAGANVLTF. The CDR3 nucleotides are TGTGCCAGCAGCCAGGAATTACAGGGAACTGGCGCCGGGGCCAACGTCCTGACTTTC.